One and the same sample provided the 29 T cell receptor beta chains below, sequenced in a study of blood T cell repertoires in COVID-19. Sequencing was performed with immunoSEQ multiplex PCR; in TCRdb, only in-frame clones are kept and a portion is missing. Of some 240,000 clones listed, 80% to 90% are singletons. The sample comprised peripheral blood. These receptors were obtained from a woman in her sixties or seventies with COVID-19, enrolled during active disease.

The chain couples TRBV7-2 to TRBJ1-2; TRBD1 aligns across 8 bases. From germline, CDR1 is SGHTA and CDR2 FQGNSA. J lost 6 bases, V lost 5 bases, and 5 bases had no gene match. This CDR3 comprises 13 residues. The CDR3 loop reads CASSPGTGNGYTF. DNA of the CDR3: TGTGCCAGCAGCCCTGGGACAGGAAATGGCTACACCTTC.

This clone was seen only once. The chain is built from TRBV5-5 and TRBJ2-1; D may be TRBD2 (5 bases). V lost 2 bases, J lost 4 bases, and 10 bases lay in between. Germline V gives CDR1 SGHKS, CDR2 YYEKEE (reference sequence). There are 14 residues in the CDR3. Here the CDR3 DNA reads TGTGCCAGCAGCTTAGCCGGGGATTACAATGAGCAGTTCTTC. Translation: CASSLAGDYNEQFF.

The chain uses TRBV27 and TRBJ2-2; TRBD1 matches at 7 bases. The CDR3 consists of 17 residues. CDR1 is MNHEY, CDR2 SMNVEV, per germline (reference sequence). Trimming took 1 base from V and 5 from J; bases not matched to a gene: 10. In DNA, the CDR3 is TGTGCCAGCAGTTTATATTTCTCGACAGGGAATACCGGGGAGCTGTTTTTT. Translating gives CASSLYFSTGNTGELFF.

This clone was recorded a few times. The gene calls are TRBV5-1 and TRBJ1-6; D gene ambiguous. This CDR3 region has 18 residues. Trimming pared 5 bases from V and 0 bases from J, leaving 18 bases between. Germline CDR1 and CDR2: SGHRS and YFSETQ. CDR3 DNA: TGCGCCAGCAGAGAGGGCCGACTTATGAGCTCCTATAATTCACCCCTCCACTTT. This translates into CASREGRLMSSYNSPLHF.

The table lists this clone with a few counts. The gene calls are TRBV11-3 and TRBJ2-1; maybe TRBD2 (5 bases). Trimming removed 3 bases at V and 2 bases at J, with 8 bases between. This CDR3 region has 14 residues. Germline V lookup: CDR1 SGHNT, CDR2 YENEEA. CDR3 amino acids: CASSLSGPYNEQFF. CDR3 sequence (DNA): TGTGCCAGCAGCTTGAGCGGACCCTACAATGAGCAGTTCTTC. Filled out from reference TRBV11-3 and TRBJ2-1, the complete variable domain reads EAGVVQSPRYKIIEKKQPVAFWCNPISGHNTLYWYLQNLGQGPELLIRYENEEAVDDSQLPKDRFSAERLKGVDSTLKIQPAELGDSAVYLCASSLSGPYNEQFFGPGTRLTVL.

The chain joins TRBV2 to TRBJ2-3, with D maybe TRBD2 (5 bases). CDR3 length: 15 amino acids. The germline gives CDR1 SNHLY, CDR2 FYNNEI. V was pared by 8 bases and J by 1 base, with 16 bases between. CDR3 region: CASPSGGSGTDTQYF. The CDR3 DNA reads TGTGCCAGCCCATCTGGTGGTAGCGGCACAGATACGCAGTATTTT.

This clone showed up just once. The chain combines TRBV5-3 with TRBJ2-3, with a tentative D call TRBD2 (6 bases). TRBV5-3 is annotated as an ORF whose role is uncertain. V lost 4 bases, J lost 4 bases, and 22 bases lay in between. The CDR3 spans 17 residues. The CDR3 spells CARSPSSGEPEADTQYF. In DNA, the CDR3 is TGTGCCAGAAGCCCCTCGTCGGGGGAGCCTGAGGCAGATACGCAGTATTTT.

The chain combines TRBV28 with TRBJ1-6; maybe TRBD1 (6 bases). The CDR3 runs 14 residues. Trimming cost V 4 bases and J 7 bases, with 11 bases left between them. Germline CDR1 and CDR2: MDHEN and SYDVKM. CDR3 residues: CASSSTGKNSPLHF. The CDR3, as DNA: TGTGCCAGCAGTTCCACAGGGAAGAATTCACCCCTCCACTTT.

The gene calls are TRBV10-3 and TRBJ1-2; TRBD1 aligns across 7 bases. The germline V gene encodes CDR1 ENHRY and CDR2 SYGVKD. This CDR3 is built from 12 residues. The CDR3 DNA is TGTCCTCCCGACGACAGGGCTTATGGCTACACCTTC. Translation: CPPDDRAYGYTF.

In its sample, this clone was seen once. The chain combines TRBV5-6 with TRBJ1-4; the D gene is possibly TRBD1 (5 bases). Germline values: CDR1 SGHDT, CDR2 YYEEEE. The CDR3 sequence is 15 residues long. Trimming removed 0 bases at V and 5 bases at J, with 11 bases between. CDR3 nucleotide sequence: TGTGCCAGCAGCTTGGCTGGGGCAGGGAATGAAAAACTGTTTTTT. This codes for CASSLAGAGNEKLFF.

The chain joins TRBV7-2 to TRBJ1-5; D is possibly TRBD1 (6 bases). CDR3 length: 15 amino acids. With 2 bases removed from V and 2 bases from J, the gap between germline ends came to 10 bases. From germline, CDR1 is SGHTA and CDR2 FQGNSA. This CDR3 reads CASSLQTGRNQPQHF. As DNA, the CDR3 is TGTGCCAGCAGCTTACAGACAGGACGCAATCAGCCCCAGCATTTT.

The table lists this clone with a few counts. This rearrangement joins TRBV6-2 or TRBV6-3 to TRBJ2-7, with a weak D call TRBD2 (6 bases). From germline, CDR1 is MNHEY and CDR2 SVGEGT. The V and J ends lost 7 bases and 3 bases respectively, with 13 bases between them. The CDR3 contains 13 residues. This CDR3 is CASTPGLYYEQYF. DNA for the CDR3: TGTGCCAGCACCCCGGGACTCTACTACGAGCAGTACTTC.

The chain uses TRBV23-1 and TRBJ2-7; 8 bases fit TRBD1. TRBV23-1 falls under the ORF class, with uncertain function. This CDR3 contains 19 residues. The ends lost 3 bases at V and 0 bases at J; junction bases unmatched: 16. The CDR3, as DNA: TGCGCCAGCAGTCACAAACCGGGGACAGGCGCTCTTTTCTCCTACGAGCAGTACTTC. This translates into CASSHKPGTGALFSYEQYF.

The chain carries TRBV5-6 and TRBJ1-2; TRBD1 is a possible D gene (5 bases). Trimming cost V 2 bases and J 1 base, with 15 bases left between them. The CDR3 contains 16 residues. Germline CDR1 and CDR2: SGHDT and YYEEEE. DNA for the CDR3: TGTGCCAGCAGCTTCGACAGCAAGACCTTTAACTATGGCTACACCTTC. This translates into CASSFDSKTFNYGYTF.

This clone has just one count. V is TRBV5-1 and J is TRBJ2-1, with 8 bases matching TRBD2. CDR1 and CDR2 (germline): SGHRS, YFSETQ. Trimming took 5 bases from V and 7 from J; bases not matched to a gene: 8. CDR3 length: 14 residues. CDR3 sequence reads: CASRSRLASNEQFF. Here the CDR3 DNA reads TGCGCCAGCAGGTCAAGACTAGCGTCAAATGAGCAGTTCTTC.

The rearrangement uses TRBV12-3 or TRBV12-4 and TRBJ1-1; D call uncertain. This CDR3 has 13 amino acids. V was cut by 3 bases and J by 4 bases, with 9 bases left in between. For the CDR3, the DNA is TGTGCCAGCAGTTTTAAGCGAGCCACTGAAGCTTTCTTT. Protein sequence: CASSFKRATEAFF.

V and J are TRBV6-1 and TRBJ2-7; TRBD2 matches at 7 bases. V gave up 3 bases and J gave up 4 bases; unmatched junction bases: 9. The CDR3 loop spans 15 amino acids. Germline lookup yields CDR1 MNHNS and CDR2 SASEGT. The CDR3 DNA follows: TGTGCCAGCAGTGAGAGCGGGACCAACAGATACGAGCAGTACTTC. Translated, it gives CASSESGTNRYEQYF.

This clone was seen only once. The chain employs TRBV19 and TRBJ2-7; tentative D call: TRBD2 (5 bases). The CDR3 loop spans 14 amino acids. The germline V gene encodes CDR1 LNHDA and CDR2 SQIVND (reference sequence). The V end was cut by 1 base, the J end by 4 bases, with 11 bases between. CDR3 nucleotides: TGTGCCAGTAGTATAGGAGGGCCCAAATACGAGCAGTACTTC. Its translation: CASSIGGPKYEQYF.

The chain links TRBV6-5 to TRBJ2-3; TRBD2 matches at 8 bases. V was clipped by 6 bases and J by 9 bases; unmatched bases: 8. This CDR3 has 13 amino acids. CDR1 is MNHEY, CDR2 SVGAGI, per germline. CDR3 region: CASSQSGSGTQYF. CDR3 bases: TGTGCCAGCAGCCAAAGCGGGAGTGGGACGCAGTATTTT.

The genes are TRBV3-1 (or the pseudogene TRBV3-2) and TRBJ2-5; 10 positions agree with TRBD2. CDR3 length equals 17 residues. Germline CDR1 reads LGHDT; CDR2 reads YNNKEL (reference sequence). V lost 2 bases, J lost 6 bases, and 12 bases stayed unmatched. CDR3 amino acids: CASSQRGLASGSQTQYF. The CDR3, as DNA: TGTGCCAGCAGCCAAAGGGGCTTGGCTAGCGGGAGCCAGACCCAGTACTTC.

This clone has only one observation. The V call is TRBV2, the J call TRBJ2-2, with TRBD2 matching over 9 bases. Trimming cost V 6 bases and J 2 bases; bases outside gene matches: 7. Germline CDR1 and CDR2: SNHLY and FYNNEI. CDR3 length equals 16 residues. The CDR3 DNA reads as TGTGCCAGCAGGTCTAGCGGGACTTCTAACACCGGGGAGCTGTTTTTT. Protein sequence: CASRSSGTSNTGELFF.

V gene TRBV6-5 combines with J gene TRBJ1-6, with a tentative D call TRBD1 (5 bases). CDR1 and CDR2 from the germline V gene are MNHEY and SVGAGI. Trimming left V 7 bases short and J 6 bases short, with 10 bases between. The length of the CDR3 is 13 residues. The CDR3 nucleotides are TGTGCCAGCAAAGCGGGGGGTAATTCACCCCTCCACTTT. Its protein product is CASKAGGNSPLHF.

The rearrangement links TRBV7-8 to TRBJ1-2; 8 nucleotides line up with TRBD1. The CDR3 has 16 amino acids. CDR1 is SGHVS and CDR2 is FQNEAQ in the germline V gene. The V segment lost 3 bases and the J segment 8 bases; nucleotides outside the gene matches: 14. CDR3 sequence reads: CASSLTGTGGSMGYTF. CDR3 sequence (DNA): TGTGCCAGCAGCTTGACCGGGACAGGAGGATCTATGGGCTACACCTTC.

The CDR3 region has the DNA TGTGCCAGCAGTTACTCGGAGAGCTCCTACAATGAGCAGTTCTTC. This encodes CASSYSESSYNEQFF. The rearrangement joins TRBV6-2 or TRBV6-3 to TRBJ2-1, with D unclear. The CDR3 has 15 amino acids. Germline CDR1 and CDR2: MNHEY and SVGEGT. Between the trimmed V and J ends, which lost 0 bases and 0 bases, there was a span of 6 bases.

The V call is TRBV28, the J call TRBJ2-3; TRBD2 agrees at 12 bases. Germline loops: CDR1 MDHEN, CDR2 SYDVKM. The V segment lost 10 bases and the J segment 8 bases; nucleotides outside the gene matches: 19. This CDR3 has 17 residues. CDR3 in amino acids: CATTGTSGLFDMGTQYF. DNA for the CDR3: TGTGCCACCACCGGGACTAGCGGGCTTTTTGACATGGGTACGCAGTATTTT.

This chain links TRBV6-5 with TRBJ1-2; weak D call: TRBD1 (5 bases). CDR1 MNHEY and CDR2 SVGAGI come from the germline V gene. V gave up 6 bases and J gave up 5 bases, with 16 bases separating them. The CDR3 is 14 residues long. CDR3 in amino acids: CASRPGQTAYGYTF. The CDR3 DNA reads TGTGCCAGCAGACCCGGACAAACAGCTTATGGCTACACCTTC.

This sequence joins TRBV9 and TRBJ1-5, with D possibly being TRBD1 (5 bases). CDR1 and CDR2 from the germline V gene are SGDLS and YYNGEE. V was shortened by 0 bases and J by 1 base, with 8 bases between the two germline ends. CDR3 length equals 15 residues. The CDR3: CASSVGGDSNQPQHF. Written as DNA, the CDR3 is TGTGCCAGCAGCGTAGGCGGGGACAGCAATCAGCCCCAGCATTTT. Full variable domain (rest looked up from reference TRBV9 and TRBJ1-5): DSGVTQTPKHLITATGQRVTLRCSPRSGDLSVYWYQQSLDQGLQFLIQYYNGEERAKGNILERFSAQQFPDLHSELNLSSLELGDSALYFCASSVGGDSNQPQHFGDGTRLSIL.

Comments on this clone: Other DNA sequences in this sample translate to the same CDR3. This chain links TRBV2 with TRBJ2-7; no firm D call. V lost 4 bases, J lost 5 bases, and 6 bases lay in between. The germline gives CDR1 SNHLY, CDR2 FYNNEI. The CDR3 contains 11 residues. The CDR3 protein is CASSARDEQYF. As DNA, the CDR3 is TGTGCCAGCAGTGCCCGGGACGAGCAGTACTTC.

This chain connects TRBV5-8 to TRBJ1-4, with D perhaps matching TRBD1 (6 bases). The CDR3 covers 12 residues. Germline CDR1 SGHTS, CDR2 YDEGEE. Deletions cut 9 bases from V and 8 bases from J, with 14 bases between. The CDR3 region is CATQTGREKLFF. The CDR3 DNA follows: TGTGCCACCCAAACAGGGAGAGAAAAACTGTTTTTT.